One sample yielded the 10 T cell receptor beta chains listed below, sequenced in a study of patients with pleural tuberculosis. TCRdb reprocessed the reads via MiXCR and lists one record per CDR3 protein. Of about 30,000 distinct CDR3 sequences in the sample, more than 15% were seen once. Sequencing was carried out using peripheral blood. Receptor source: a human donor with pleural tuberculosis.

This clonotype was recorded many times. The V gene is TRBV20-1, the J gene TRBJ2-7, with TRBD2 identical over 12 bases. With V trimmed by 2 bases and J by 2 bases, 10 bases remained unmatched. The CDR3 consists of 17 residues. Looked up from germline, CDR1 is DFQATT and CDR2 is SNEGSKA (reference sequence). This CDR3 is CSARKSKTSGGPYEQYF. The CDR3 bases are TGCAGTGCTAGAAAATCGAAGACTAGCGGGGGACCCTACGAGCAGTACTTC.

The chain recombines TRBV5-6 with TRBJ2-5; 8 bases map to TRBD1. V lost 4 bases to trimming and J lost 1 base; unmatched junction nucleotides: 12. The CDR3 has 17 amino acids. Per the germline V gene, CDR1 is SGHDT and CDR2 is YYEEEE. The CDR3 protein is CASSPKGPGTGQETQYF. For the CDR3, the DNA is TGTGCCAGCAGCCCTAAGGGACCCGGGACAGGCCAAGAGACCCAGTACTTC.

In its sample, this clonotype ranks as medium-sized. The chain is built from TRBV24-1 and TRBJ1-1; D is possibly TRBD1 (5 bases). The germline V and J ends were trimmed by 4 bases and 7 bases, with 9 bases remaining between them. CDR1 is KGHDR, CDR2 SFDVKD, per germline. CDR3 length: 12 amino acids. DNA for the CDR3: TGTGCCACCAGTGACACCGACAGTGAAGCTTTCTTT. Protein product: CATSDTDSEAFF.

This clonotype was seen repeatedly, ten times or more. This rearrangement joins TRBV6-1 to TRBJ2-6, with 9 bases lining up with TRBD1. The CDR3 runs 15 residues. The V gene's germline CDR1 is MNHNS and CDR2 SASEGT. Germline trimming cut 10 bases from V and 4 bases from J; bases unmatched to any gene: 8. As DNA, the CDR3 is TGTGCCACGGGGACAGGGATATCCGGGGCCAACGTCCTGACTTTC. This gives the protein CATGTGISGANVLTF.

This clonotype was seen a handful of times. This chain uses TRBV29-1 with TRBJ2-7, with D hard to call. CDR3 length equals 12 residues. Germline V gives CDR1 SQVTM, CDR2 ANQGSEA. Trimming pared 4 bases from V and 2 bases from J, leaving 9 bases between. CDR3 sequence reads: CSVGEIAYEQYF. CDR3 nucleotide sequence: TGCAGCGTTGGCGAGATAGCCTACGAGCAGTACTTC.

This clonotype was detected many times. The gene calls are TRBV14 and TRBJ2-3; no firm D call. Germline values: CDR1 SGHDN, CDR2 FVKESK. The CDR3 has 13 residues. Between the trimmed V and J ends, which lost 4 bases and 6 bases, there was a span of 11 bases. CDR3 amino acids: CASSRLREDTQYF. In DNA, the CDR3 is TGTGCCAGCAGCCGTTTGAGAGAGGATACGCAGTATTTT.

The sample holds many counts of this clonotype. The V gene is TRBV28, the J gene TRBJ1-2, with D uncertain. The CDR3 runs to 15 residues. With 2 bases removed from V and 2 bases from J, the gap between germline ends came to 12 bases. Germline CDR1 and CDR2: MDHEN and SYDVKM. CDR3 region: CASSLGQRRNYGYTF. In nucleotides, the CDR3 is TGTGCCAGCAGTTTAGGTCAGAGGCGGAACTATGGCTACACCTTC.

On this clonotype: This could be a read error, since a much larger clone is one nucleotide away. V is TRBV4-1 and J is TRBJ2-7, with 8 bases matching TRBD1. Looked up from germline, CDR1 is MGHRA and CDR2 is YSYEKL. The CDR3 runs 15 residues. The J segment lost 6 bases and the V segment lost 3 bases, leaving 10 bases of the junction unmatched. In DNA form, the CDR3 reads TGCGCCAGCAGCCATGAGGGACAGGCTAAAACCGAGCAGTACTTC. Amino acids: CASSHEGQAKTEQYF.

The sample holds many counts of this clonotype. The chain joins TRBV29-1 to TRBJ1-1; no clear D. Germline assignment: CDR1 SQVTM and CDR2 ANQGSEA. With 4 bases removed from V and 3 bases from J, the gap between germline ends came to 12 bases. The CDR3 is 13 residues long. Here the CDR3 reads CSVAEKGYTEAFF. CDR3 DNA sequence: TGCAGCGTTGCCGAAAAAGGGTACACTGAAGCTTTCTTT.

In this sample, this clonotype turned up many times. The rearrangement links TRBV18 to TRBJ1-4; D is uncertain. The CDR3 has 17 amino acids. V gave up 0 bases and J gave up 5 bases, with 16 bases separating them. Germline V gene lookup returns CDR1 KGHSH and CDR2 LQKENI. DNA for the CDR3: TGTGCCAGCTCACCACCCATGGTCGCAGGCCCAAATGAAAAACTGTTTTTT. Protein sequence: CASSPPMVAGPNEKLFF.